Listed here are 5 T cell receptor beta chains from one sample, sequenced in a study of T cell changes during pregnancy in multiple sclerosis. The table came from immunoSEQ multiplex PCR; TCRdb's copy has only in-frame clones and leaves some out. The sample has 38,000 or so clones; more than 75% are singletons. Sequences were derived from CD4+ T cells from peripheral blood mononuclear cells, sampled in the second trimester of pregnancy. Receptors originate from a female donor in good health, enrolled as a control in a pregnancy study.

V usage is TRBV9 and J usage is TRBJ2-7, with D possibly matching TRBD1 (6 bases). The CDR3 covers 13 residues. The V gene's germline CDR1 is SGDLS and CDR2 YYNGEE. V lost 3 bases and J lost 4, with 11 bases in between. The CDR3 bases are TGTGCCAGCAGCGCCAAGGGGGAGTACGAGCAGTACTTC. Its protein product is CASSAKGEYEQYF.

The rearrangement uses TRBV10-3 and TRBJ2-1; the D gene is possibly TRBD1 (7 bases). V lost 6 bases to trimming and J lost 6 bases, with 15 bases between them. The CDR3 spans 14 residues. The germline V gene encodes CDR1 ENHRY and CDR2 SYGVKD. As DNA, the CDR3 is TGTGCCATCAGGCAAACGGGGGACAGCAATGAGCAGTTCTTC. It is translated as CAIRQTGDSNEQFF.

CDR3 residues: CASSVARGDRRSSGANVLTF. The CDR3, as DNA: TGTGCCAGCAGCGTAGCGAGGGGGGACAGGAGAAGCTCTGGGGCCAACGTCCTGACTTTC. This chain uses TRBV9 with TRBJ2-6; 8 nucleotides agree with TRBD1. This CDR3 has 20 amino acids. The V gene end was trimmed by 0 bases and the J gene end by 0 bases; junction bases not matched to a gene: 11. Germline assignment: CDR1 SGDLS and CDR2 YYNGEE.

The chain carries TRBV6-1 and TRBJ1-1; D remains unclear. From germline, CDR1 is MNHNS and CDR2 SASEGT. The length of the CDR3 is 13 residues. Trimming left V 7 bases short and J 3 bases short, with 12 bases between. In DNA form, the CDR3 reads TGTGCCAGCATTAGAAACGTCGACACTGAAGCTTTCTTT. Translated: CASIRNVDTEAFF.

This chain's CDR3 is CAIGTSGGAYEQYF. The CDR3 bases are TGTGCCATCGGAACTAGCGGGGGGGCTTACGAGCAGTACTTC. J is TRBJ2-7 and V is TRBV10-3, with 13 bases identical to TRBD2. Germline-derived CDR1 and CDR2 are ENHRY and SYGVKD. J was trimmed by 4 bases and V by 8 bases; bases with no gene match: 5. This CDR3 region has 14 residues.